The rows below give T cell receptor beta chains drawn from one sample of a study of control samples from healthy donors and cancer patients. Using immunoSEQ multiplex PCR, the repertoire was profiled, and TCRdb retains in-frame clones only, with some absent. The data show 100,000 to 150,000 clones, with approximately 87% seen just once and 12% held by the top ten. The source material was blood. These TCRs come from a man younger than 45 in good health. The conserved cysteine and the conserved F or W are not part of the CDR3 here. The D gene is left open where the match is weak.

NA,TRBV15,ATSRVDHTDTQY
NA,TRBV27,ASSLLNRMNSPLH
NA,TRBV13,ASSSNLGTQDSPLH
TRBD1,TRBV25-1,ASGQGNYGYT
NA,TRBV3-1/TRBV3-2,ASSQAGVEF
TRBD1,TRBV25-1,ASKRIRGTPSYNEQF
NA,TRBV7-8,ASSLLGNSNQPQH
NA,TRBV10-1,ASSELLSRSDTEAF
NA,TRBV12-5,ASGLVAGLNQPQH
NA,TRBV9,ASSLGDTQY
NA,TRBV19,ASSQGVLANTEAF
NA,TRBV5-4,ASSPAESSLSTDTQY
NA,TRBV30,AWSVNYGYT
TRBD2,TRBV27,ASSYGSSGGAGDTQY
TRBD1,TRBV5-1,ASSFTGDSNQPQH
NA,TRBV19,ASSIERVRDEQF
NA,TRBV24-1,ATSDPAYGGETDTQY
NA,TRBV19,ASSTNPGGKNIQY
NA,TRBV4-1,PSSQGWGGLGEGYT
NA,TRBV3-1/TRBV3-2,ASSQGAESYEQY
NA,TRBV5-4,ASSHEETYNEQF
NA,TRBV5-6,ASSFNRPDNSPLH
NA,TRBV11-2,ACPDGANEKLF
NA,TRBV7-8,ASRARGKGRDYGYT
NA,TRBV9,ASSGGWMENEKLF
TRBD1,TRBV5-8,ASSLAGGQGSGNTIY
NA,TRBV6-5,ASETNTEAF
TRBD1,TRBV5-1,ASSLAGQGSYGYT
TRBD2,TRBV5-1,ASGTSGGTTDTQY
NA,TRBV11-2,ASSLDRLNGYT
NA,TRBV7-2,ASSPSGRHTEAF
TRBD1,TRBV2,ASSGDRVSTDTQY
NA,TRBV5-1,ASSPTFNQPQH
TRBD1,TRBV11-2,ASSFQDRVTEAF
NA,TRBV6-5,ASSYGAGEQNSPLH
NA,TRBV2,ASSGAGFHYGYT
NA,TRBV6-1,ASSGDRTAMNTEAF
NA,TRBV7-9,ASSSQSGSPLH
NA,TRBV6-5,ASSLTGMNTEAF
NA,TRBV5-1,ASSLDVNTEAF
TRBD2,TRBV18,ASSPPGLAGGNEQF
TRBD1,TRBV7-2,ASRDRGQGYT
NA,TRBV19,ASSYLASGYT
NA,TRBV7-2,ASSLGQALQGYGYT